A single sample is the source of the 4 T cell receptor beta chains below, sequenced in a study of cytomegalovirus exposure and HLA in healthy donors. Primers: 60 Vbeta forward and 13 Jbeta reverse. The data were produced by immunoSEQ multiplex PCR, yet TCRdb's version contains in-frame clones alone and is incomplete. This table has about 120,000 clones, approximately 75% appearing once. Sequencing was carried out using PBMCs. These receptor sequences come from a woman between 50 and 59 years old in good health and CMV-seronegative.

The chain carries TRBV18 and TRBJ2-7, with 8 bases matching TRBD1. The CDR3 totals 15 residues. The germline gives CDR1 KGHSH, CDR2 LQKENI. The V gene end was trimmed by 3 bases and the J gene end by 4 bases; junction bases not matched to a gene: 8. The CDR3 region is CASSPPGRGQYEQYF. CDR3 nucleotide sequence: TGTGCCAGCTCACCTCCCGGCAGGGGGCAATACGAGCAGTACTTC.

The CDR3: CASSQDQDGAGQPQHF. The CDR3 coding sequence is TGTGCCAGCAGCCAAGATCAGGACGGGGCGGGGCAGCCCCAGCATTTT. This chain joins TRBV4-2 and TRBJ1-5, with D possibly matching TRBD1 (5 bases). This CDR3 spans 16 amino acids. Trimming removed 0 bases at V and 7 bases at J, with 16 bases between. Per germline, CDR1 LGHNA and CDR2 YNFKEQ.

This chain joins TRBV23-1 and TRBJ1-2; TRBD1 matches 9 bases. TRBV23-1 is classed as an ORF, of uncertain function. The CDR3 is 14 amino acids. Unmatched junction bases numbered 5, after V lost 2 bases and J lost 7 bases. The CDR3 nucleotides read TGCGCCAGCAGTCAAGACAGGGGGAAGAGTGGCTACACCTTC. Amino acids: CASSQDRGKSGYTF.

CDR3: CASSPEGEPQHF. In DNA form, the CDR3 reads TGTGCCAGCAGCCCGGAGGGTGAGCCCCAGCATTTT. V and J are TRBV7-6 and TRBJ1-5; D not resolved. Trimming shortened V by 5 bases and J by 8 bases, and 10 bases separated the two germline ends. This CDR3 has 12 amino acids. CDR1 SGHVS and CDR2 FNYEAQ come from the germline V gene. Full variable domain (rest looked up from reference TRBV7-6 and TRBJ1-5): GAGVSQSPRYKVTKRGQDVALRCDPISGHVSLYWYRQALGQGPEFLTYFNYEAQQDKSGLPNDRFSAERPEGSISTLTIQRTEQRDSAMYRCASSPEGEPQHFGDGTRLSIL.